The following is a T cell receptor beta chain sequence with its context. The study recruited people aged about 18 to 95 years across roughly 23 US areas. This sample was included in a study of blood T cell repertoires in COVID-19. Whole-study context: The origin of the acute and convalescent COVID-19 samples was the United States, Italy and Spain.

Original processing notes: Amplification from reference gene primers served as the basis for estimated nucleated cell counts. TCRdb's copy holds only in-frame clones and misses some; the assay was immunoSEQ multiplex PCR. V and J calls plus clone size are reproduced from that table; the DNA served to infer D and trimming. The sample has about 300,000 clones, 80% to 90% seen once. Trimming pared 2 bases from V and 4 bases from J, leaving 11 bases between. The CDR3 is 14 residues long. Germline V gene data show CDR1 as MDHEN and CDR2 as SYDVKM. The chain joins TRBV28 to TRBJ1-2, with D perhaps TRBD1 (5 bases). This TCR derives from a man aged 25-45 years who had recovered from COVID-19. The sample comprised PBMCs or T cells enriched from blood (not recorded which). The CDR3 DNA reads as TGTGCCAGCAGTTTAGGTCAGGGTGTCTATGGCTACACCTTC. Translated: CASSLGQGVYGYTF.